This T cell receptor (beta chain) is from a study of Ad26.COV2.S vaccination and SARS-CoV-2 variants. Treatment noted: around 19 received Ad26.COV2.S at low or high dose, single or two shots; about five received placebo; per-sample allocation not given. The samples date from day 63 after the first vaccine or placebo injection. The ends lost 2 bases at V and 2 bases at J; junction bases unmatched: 4. The CDR3 is made up of 16 amino acids. Germline V gene lookup returns CDR1 LNHDA and CDR2 SQIVND (reference sequence). Some clones are missing from TCRdb's copy, which holds only in-frame ones; the method was immunoSEQ multiplex PCR. The sample has roughly 320,000 clones; 86% are singletons. Study outcomes and limitations: People given the vaccine had a wider spike-specific TCR breadth than placebo recipients did. After vaccination, substantial breadth of spike-specific CD8+ and CD4+ responses was reported.

With regard to this clone: Its antigen is not identified.

The sequence was obtained from a person between 18 and 65 years old who received the Ad26.COV2.S COVID-19 vaccine or a placebo. Sequencing was performed on peripheral blood, taken in a trial of Ad26.COV2.S vaccine versus placebo. This chain uses TRBV19 with TRBJ1-5, with TRBD1 matching over 9 bases. DNA of the CDR3: TGTGCCAGTAGTATACCGGGACAGGGTGGCAATCAGCCCCAGCATTTT. It codes for CASSIPGQGGNQPQHF.